This TCR beta chain was observed in a study of cytomegalovirus exposure and HLA in healthy donors. Study results and limitations: According to the study, 160 or so TCR beta chains were cytomegalovirus-associated.

Only in-frame clones appear in the TCRdb table, and some are missing; sequencing was by immunoSEQ multiplex PCR. The table records over 110,000 clones, 86% of them present only once. Donors were drawn from the approximately 110-subject validation cohort, separate from the roughly 700-subject first cohort. Germline V lookup: CDR1 SGHVS, CDR2 FQNEAQ. The CDR3 sequence is 15 residues long. Trimming took 6 bases from V and 0 from J, leaving 11 bases between them. Concerning this clone: Its antigen is not identified.

This clonotype was obtained from a man between 18 and 35 years old in good health and CMV-seronegative. Sequences were obtained from PBMCs. The genes are TRBV7-8 and TRBJ1-4; D is uncertain. CDR3 nucleotides: TGTGCCAGCAGTCGGGGAGGCTCAACTAATGAAAAACTGTTTTTT. This sequence encodes CASSRGGSTNEKLFF. Full variable domain (outside the CDR3, taken from reference TRBV7-8 and TRBJ1-4): GAGVSQSPRYKVAKRGQDVALRCDPISGHVSLFWYQQALGQGPEFLTYFQNEAQLDKSGLPSDRFFAERPEGSVSTLKIQRTQQEDSAVYLCASSRGGSTNEKLFFGSGTQLSVL.